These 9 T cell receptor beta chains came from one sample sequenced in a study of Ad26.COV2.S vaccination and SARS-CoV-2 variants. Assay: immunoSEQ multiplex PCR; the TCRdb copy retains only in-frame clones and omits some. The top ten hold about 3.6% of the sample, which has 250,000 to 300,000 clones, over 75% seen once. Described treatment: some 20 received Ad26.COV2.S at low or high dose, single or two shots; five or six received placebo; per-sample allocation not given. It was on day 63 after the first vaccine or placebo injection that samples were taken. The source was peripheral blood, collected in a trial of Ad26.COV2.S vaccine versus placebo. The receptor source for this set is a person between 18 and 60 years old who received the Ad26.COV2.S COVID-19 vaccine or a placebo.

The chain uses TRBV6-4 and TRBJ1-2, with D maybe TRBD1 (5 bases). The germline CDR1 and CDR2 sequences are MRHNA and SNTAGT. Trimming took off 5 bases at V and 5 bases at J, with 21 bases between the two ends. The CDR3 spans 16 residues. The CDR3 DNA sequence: TGTGCCAGCAGTAATCAACATGGTTTTGGGGGATATGGCTACACCTTC. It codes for CASSNQHGFGGYGYTF.

For the CDR3, the DNA is TGTGCCAGCAGCCAAACGGGTTCCTATAATTCACCCCTCCACTTT. It encodes CASSQTGSYNSPLHF. V is TRBV3-1 (or the pseudogene TRBV3-2) and J is TRBJ1-6; D unresolved. V gave up 2 bases and J gave up 1 base, with 6 bases separating them. This CDR3 is built from 15 residues. In germline, CDR1 is LGHDT, CDR2 YNNKEL (reference sequence).

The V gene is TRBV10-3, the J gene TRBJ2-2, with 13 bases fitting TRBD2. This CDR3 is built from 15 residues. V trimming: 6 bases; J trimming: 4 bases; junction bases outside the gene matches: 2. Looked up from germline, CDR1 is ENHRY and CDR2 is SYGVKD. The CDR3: CAISGLAGVTGELFF. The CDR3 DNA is TGTGCCATCAGCGGACTAGCGGGGGTCACCGGGGAGCTGTTTTTT.

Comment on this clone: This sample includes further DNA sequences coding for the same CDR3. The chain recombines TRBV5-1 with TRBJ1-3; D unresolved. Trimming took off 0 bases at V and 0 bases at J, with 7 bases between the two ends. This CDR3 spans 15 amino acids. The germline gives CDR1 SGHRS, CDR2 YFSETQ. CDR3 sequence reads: CASSLDSFSGNTIYF. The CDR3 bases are TGCGCCAGCAGCTTGGACAGCTTCTCTGGAAACACCATATATTTT.

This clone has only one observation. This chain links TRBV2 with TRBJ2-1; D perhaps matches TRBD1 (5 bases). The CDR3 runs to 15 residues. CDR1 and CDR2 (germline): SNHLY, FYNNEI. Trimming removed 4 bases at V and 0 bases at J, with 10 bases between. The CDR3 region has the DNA TGTGCCAGCAGTGGACAGCCTAGCTCCTACAATGAGCAGTTCTTC. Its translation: CASSGQPSSYNEQFF.

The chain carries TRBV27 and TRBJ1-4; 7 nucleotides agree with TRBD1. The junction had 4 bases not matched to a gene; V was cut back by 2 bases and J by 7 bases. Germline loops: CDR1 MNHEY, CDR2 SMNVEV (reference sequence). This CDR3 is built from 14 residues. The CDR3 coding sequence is TGTGCCAGCAGTTTAGAGGGGGCCGGTGAAAAACTGTTTTTT. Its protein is CASSLEGAGEKLFF.

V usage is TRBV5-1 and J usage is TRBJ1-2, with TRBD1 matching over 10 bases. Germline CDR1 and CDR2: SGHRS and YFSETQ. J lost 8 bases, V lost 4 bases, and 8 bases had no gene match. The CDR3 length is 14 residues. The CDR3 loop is CASSPGDRGLGYTF. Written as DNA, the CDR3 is TGCGCCAGCAGCCCCGGAGACAGGGGGCTCGGCTACACCTTC.

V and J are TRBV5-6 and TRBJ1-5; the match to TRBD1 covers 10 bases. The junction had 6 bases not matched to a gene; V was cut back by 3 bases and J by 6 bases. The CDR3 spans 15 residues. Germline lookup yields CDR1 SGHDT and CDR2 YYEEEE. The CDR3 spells CASSYGTGVVQPQHF. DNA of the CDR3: TGTGCCAGCAGCTATGGGACAGGGGTCGTTCAGCCCCAGCATTTT. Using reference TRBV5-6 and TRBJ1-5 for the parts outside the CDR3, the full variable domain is DAGVTQSPTHLIKTRGQQVTLRCSPKSGHDTVSWYQQALGQGPQFIFQYYEEEERQRGNFPDRFSGHQFPNYSSELNVNALLLGDSALYLCASSYGTGVVQPQHFGDGTRLSIL.

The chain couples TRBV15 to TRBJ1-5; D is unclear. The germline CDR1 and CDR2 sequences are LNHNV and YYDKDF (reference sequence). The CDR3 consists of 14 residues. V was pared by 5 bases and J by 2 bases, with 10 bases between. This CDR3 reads CATSLGMRNQPQHF. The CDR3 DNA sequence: TGTGCCACCAGCCTCGGGATGCGCAATCAGCCCCAGCATTTT.